A selection of T cell receptor beta chains follows, all from one sample in a study of T cells after yellow fever vaccination. TCRdb ran MiXCR on the 5' RACE reads and lists one entry per CDR3 protein. The table records approximately 330,000 distinct CDR3 sequences, around 12% of them present only once. The input for sequencing was CD4+ T cells sorted from PBMCs, taken 15 days after the yellow fever booster vaccination. The receptors originated from a man between 18 and 29 years old who received the YFV17D yellow fever vaccine. The CDR3 runs from the conserved cysteine through the conserved F or W. The D gene is left open where the match is weak. Expanded clones get a size class; other rows say once, few or many, or leave the size out.

j_call,v_call,d_call,clone_size,cdr3_nt,cdr3_aa
TRBJ1-2,TRBV7-2,-,many,TGTGCCAGCAGCATACAACCAGGGCAGGGCCACTATGGCTACACCTTC,CASSIQPGQGHYGYTF
TRBJ2-5,TRBV6-5,-,-,TGTGCCAGCAGTTACAGAGTAGGACGGGAGACCCAGTACTTC,CASSYRVGRETQYF
TRBJ1-2,TRBV6-2/TRBV6-3,TRBD1,-,TGTGCCAGCATCCCGGACAGGCCGGAGGGCCCCGGCTACACCTTC,CASIPDRPEGPGYTF
TRBJ1-5,TRBV19,-,-,TGTGCCAGCAGGGATCCAAATCAGCCCCAGCATTTT,CASRDPNQPQHF
TRBJ1-6,TRBV4-2,TRBD1,-,TGTGCCAGCAGCCAAGGGTTCACAGGGGGGGACGCTTCACCCCTCCACTTT,CASSQGFTGGDASPLHF
TRBJ2-5,TRBV3-1,TRBD1,-,TGTGCCAGCAGCCATCGGGCAGGGGGCGTCGAGACCCAGTACTTC,CASSHRAGGVETQYF
TRBJ2-1,TRBV12-3/TRBV12-4,-,few,TGTGCCAGCAGACCCGTTGGACAGTCCCCTTCCTACAATGAGCAGTTCTTC,CASRPVGQSPSYNEQFF
TRBJ2-3,TRBV7-3,-,few,TGTGCCAGCAGCGTAACAGGGTTCACAGATACGCAGTATTTT,CASSVTGFTDTQYF
TRBJ2-3,TRBV7-2,-,-,TGTGCCAGCAGCTTAGTTGTCAACCAGGATACGCAGTATTTT,CASSLVVNQDTQYF
TRBJ1-6,TRBV20-1,TRBD1,few,TGCAGTGCTAGACCCCGGGACAGGGTTTCACCCCTCCACTTT,CSARPRDRVSPLHF
TRBJ1-1,TRBV25-1,-,few,TGTGCCAGCATAAGGTCGGGGAACACTGAAGCTTTCTTT,CASIRSGNTEAFF
TRBJ2-2,TRBV5-1,TRBD1,many,TGCGCCAGCAGCCCCCCAGGGGGTCCCGGGGAGCTGTTTTTT,CASSPPGGPGELFF
TRBJ1-1,TRBV15,-,-,TGTGCCACCAGCAGAGATTATCGGTCGGGCAGTCCTGAAGCTTTCTTT,CATSRDYRSGSPEAFF
TRBJ1-1,TRBV6-2/TRBV6-3,-,few,TGTGCCAGCAGTTTTGGGACGGGCCTCGGGAACACTGAAGCTTTCTTT,CASSFGTGLGNTEAFF
TRBJ1-4,TRBV6-5,-,many,TGTGCCAGCAGTTACTCGAGGCAGGTGTATGAAAAACTGTTTTTT,CASSYSRQVYEKLFF
TRBJ2-2,TRBV10-3,-,few,TGTGCCATCAGTGAGTGGACAGCGAACACCGGGGAGCTGTTTTTT,CAISEWTANTGELFF
TRBJ1-6,TRBV27,-,-,TGTGCCAGCAGTTTCGAGTCGGGTACTTTTCCCTCACCCCTCCACTTT,CASSFESGTFPSPLHF
TRBJ1-4,TRBV5-5,-,few,TGTGCCAGCAGCCCCACACGGAGGGTTCATGAAAAACTGTTTTTT,CASSPTRRVHEKLFF
TRBJ1-2,TRBV11-2,-,-,TGTGCCAGCAGCTTAGCCGCGGCAGGGGATGGCTACACCTTC,CASSLAAAGDGYTF
TRBJ1-1,TRBV4-3,-,-,TGCGCCAGCAGCCGCTTTTCCGGACAGAACACTGAAGCTTTCTTT,CASSRFSGQNTEAFF
TRBJ2-5,TRBV7-2,TRBD1,many,TGTGCCAGCAGCACCGCGCACGGGACAGGGGTAGAGACCCAGTACTTC,CASSTAHGTGVETQYF
TRBJ1-3,TRBV10-3,-,few,TGTGCCATCAGTGCGACAGATTCCAGAAACACCATATATTTT,CAISATDSRNTIYF
TRBJ1-3,TRBV4-2,TRBD1,few,TGTGCCAGCAGCCAATCAGGGGGCCCCTCTGGAAACACCATATATTTT,CASSQSGGPSGNTIYF
TRBJ1-2,TRBV7-8,-,-,TGTGCCAGCAGCTTAGGCGACATTTATACCTATGGCTACACCTTC,CASSLGDIYTYGYTF
TRBJ1-1,TRBV10-3,-,many,TGTGCGCACGGCCCAGGAAACACTGAAGCTTTCTTT,CAHGPGNTEAFF
TRBJ1-4,TRBV6-5,-,few,TGTGCCAGCAGTTACAGGGTGGCTAATGAAAAACTGTTTTTT,CASSYRVANEKLFF
TRBJ2-4,TRBV20-1,-,-,TGCAGTGCTCCTGACAGGGCCAAAAACATTCAGTACTTC,CSAPDRAKNIQYF
TRBJ1-1,TRBV20-1,-,-,TGCAGTGCTAGAGATTTTGGCAGGACTGAAGCTTTCTTT,CSARDFGRTEAFF
TRBJ2-1,TRBV10-3,TRBD1,-,TGTGCCATCAGAGCCGGGACAGGGGAAGGTGAGCAGTTCTTC,CAIRAGTGEGEQFF
TRBJ1-1,TRBV4-1,-,few,TGCGCCAGCAGCACCCCGTGGGGGGGGAACACTGAAGCTTTCTTT,CASSTPWGGNTEAFF
TRBJ2-2,TRBV3-1,TRBD1,few,TGTGCCAGCAGCGCAGGGGGCCTCACCGGGGAGCTGTTTTTT,CASSAGGLTGELFF
TRBJ2-5,TRBV18,-,-,TGTGCCAGCTCACCCCCAGGGCGAGAGACCCAGTACTTC,CASSPPGRETQYF
TRBJ2-3,TRBV4-1,-,few,TGCGCCAGCAGCCAGCAAGGGACGACTAGAGATACGCAGTATTTT,CASSQQGTTRDTQYF
TRBJ2-1,TRBV7-3,-,few,TGTGCCAGCAGCCCACGGACAGATTACAATGAGCAGTTCTTC,CASSPRTDYNEQFF
TRBJ2-7,TRBV12-3/TRBV12-4,-,-,TGTGCCAGCAGTTCACCCCGGGGCTTGGGCGACGAGCAGTACTTC,CASSSPRGLGDEQYF
TRBJ1-1,TRBV6-5,TRBD1,-,TGTGCCAGCAGTTACATACAGGGGGGGGGCACTGAAGCTTTCTTT,CASSYIQGGGTEAFF
TRBJ2-1,TRBV27,-,-,TGTGCCAGCAGTTGGTCGCGACACAATGAGCAGTTCTTC,CASSWSRHNEQFF
TRBJ1-5,TRBV20-1,-,few,TGCAGTGCTGTTACCCCGGGCGTACCTCAGCCCCAGCATTTT,CSAVTPGVPQPQHF
TRBJ1-6,TRBV5-1,-,-,TGCGCCAGCAGCTCAGGGCCTGGAGGTAATTCACCCCTCCACTTT,CASSSGPGGNSPLHF
TRBJ1-5,TRBV5-1,-,-,TGCGCCAGCAGCTTGGGTGAGAGCAATCAGCCCCAGCATTTT,CASSLGESNQPQHF
TRBJ2-3,TRBV5-1,TRBD1,many,TGCGCCAGCAGCTTTCAGGGGGCTGATACGCAGTATTTT,CASSFQGADTQYF
TRBJ1-2,TRBV3-1,-,-,TGTGCCAGCAGCCAAGAATATGGGGTCTATGGCTACACCTTC,CASSQEYGVYGYTF